These T cell receptor beta chains were read from a single sample in a study of shared T cell receptors in the human thymus. Repertoires were generated with immunoSEQ multiplex PCR, while TCRdb's copy carries only in-frame clones and drops some. The sample includes roughly 550,000 clones, roughly 74% of them seen just once. These data also featured in a second study, about human thymus T cells.

The sequencing input was thymocytes. Receptors originate from a boy under two years old with a congenital heart defect. Each CDR3 is given with its conserved first and last residue. The D gene is left open where the match is weak. Only some rows state a clone size, as once, few, many or a class for expanded clones.

d_call,clone_size,v_call,j_call,cdr3_nt,cdr3_aa
NA,once,TRBV14,TRBJ2-5,TGTGCCAGCAATAGACACCAAGAGGAGACCCAGTACTTC,CASNRHQEETQYF
NA,once,TRBV7-8,TRBJ2-3,TGTGCCAGCAGCGGGGGGGATACGCAGTATTTT,CASSGGDTQYF
NA,NA,TRBV5-1,TRBJ1-2,TGCGCCAGCAGCTTCAAGCGGGCAGGGAACCCCCAACAATATGGCTACACCTTC,CASSFKRAGNPQQYGYTF
NA,NA,TRBV14,TRBJ2-7,TGTGCCAGCAGCGAATTACGGGGGAGCTCCTACGAGCAGTACTTC,CASSELRGSSYEQYF
NA,NA,TRBV27,TRBJ2-7,TGTGCCAGCAGTCTCTCCCAGCGAGGGCGAGACGAGCAGTACTTC,CASSLSQRGRDEQYF
TRBD2,few,TRBV27,TRBJ2-3,TGTGCCAGCAGTCATAGGGCGGGGCTAGCGGGAAGAGATACGCAGTATTTT,CASSHRAGLAGRDTQYF
NA,NA,TRBV4-3,TRBJ1-2,TGCGCCAGCAGCCAAGAGGCAGGGCCGCCGTATGGCTACACCTTC,CASSQEAGPPYGYTF
TRBD1,NA,TRBV5-4,TRBJ2-7,TGTGCCAGCAGCTCACCCGGGACAGGCAACGAGCAGTACTTC,CASSSPGTGNEQYF
TRBD2,NA,TRBV6-1,TRBJ2-7,TGTGCCAGCAAGTTTAGCGGGACCGACGAGCAGTACTTC,CASKFSGTDEQYF
TRBD1,NA,TRBV4-3,TRBJ2-7,TGCGCCAGCAGCCAAGGGCGACAGGGGGGCTCCTACGAGCAGTACTTC,CASSQGRQGGSYEQYF
NA,NA,TRBV9,TRBJ1-4,TGTGCCAGCAGCGTCTCAATGGGGGGTAAACTGTTTTTT,CASSVSMGGKLFF
TRBD2,NA,TRBV15,TRBJ2-7,TGTGCCACCAGCCCCGGACTAGCTTATGCCTACGAGCAGTACTTC,CATSPGLAYAYEQYF
TRBD2,NA,TRBV6-1,TRBJ2-1,TGTGCCAGCAGTGCCCTAGCGGGAGGCTACAATGAGCAGTTCTTC,CASSALAGGYNEQFF
NA,NA,TRBV5-5,TRBJ2-1,TGTGCCAGCAGCCCAGGGACAGAACCGGGACTAGGCTACAATGAGCAGTTCTTC,CASSPGTEPGLGYNEQFF
NA,few,TRBV5-1,TRBJ1-2,TGCGCCAGCAGCTTGGGTGGAGGCTATGGCTACACCTTC,CASSLGGGYGYTF
NA,NA,TRBV14,TRBJ2-5,TGTGCCAGCAGCCAAGAGTGGGCACAAGAGACCCAGTACTTC,CASSQEWAQETQYF
TRBD1,NA,TRBV28,TRBJ2-3,TGTGCCAGCAGTCGAACCCGACAGGGTCAGAGAATCACAGATACGCAGTATTTT,CASSRTRQGQRITDTQYF
NA,NA,TRBV10-3,TRBJ1-2,TGTGCCATCGGGCAGTCTTATGGCTACACCTTC,CAIGQSYGYTF
TRBD1,NA,TRBV5-1,TRBJ2-1,TGCGCCAGCGGTGCCGGGACAGGGGATCACAATGAGCAGTTCTTC,CASGAGTGDHNEQFF
TRBD2,NA,TRBV7-2,TRBJ2-2,TGTGCCAGCACCGGGACTAGCGGGACCGGGGAGCTGTTTTTT,CASTGTSGTGELFF
TRBD2,NA,TRBV30,TRBJ2-1,TGTGCCTGGAGCGCTAGCGGGGGTCCCTACAATGAGCAGTTCTTC,CAWSASGGPYNEQFF
NA,NA,TRBV29-1,TRBJ2-7,TGCAGCGTTGAATTTGCGGAGACCTACGAGCAGTACTTC,CSVEFAETYEQYF
NA,NA,TRBV5-6,TRBJ2-7,TGTGCCAGCAGCCATGAACGGAGTTTCTACGAGCAGTACTTC,CASSHERSFYEQYF
TRBD2,NA,TRBV4-1,TRBJ2-3,TGCGCCAGCAGCCAAGGACTAGCGGGAGAATTAGATACGCAGTATTTT,CASSQGLAGELDTQYF
TRBD2,NA,TRBV4-3,TRBJ2-7,TGCGCCAGCAGCCAAGGGATGACTAGCGGGAGCCCCTACGAGCAGTACTTC,CASSQGMTSGSPYEQYF
NA,NA,TRBV5-1,TRBJ2-5,TGCGCCAGCAGCCGGAGGGACGAGTCAAAGACCCAGTACTTC,CASSRRDESKTQYF
TRBD2,NA,TRBV10-1,TRBJ2-7,TGCGCCCCCCCGACCCCAAGCGGGAGCTCCTACGAGCAGTACTTC,CAPPTPSGSSYEQYF
TRBD1,NA,TRBV14,TRBJ2-7,TGTGCCAGCAGCCAAGATGTGCCAGGGGGAAGATACGAGCAGTACTTC,CASSQDVPGGRYEQYF